Listed below are T cell receptor beta chains from one sample, sequenced in a study of blood T cell repertoires in COVID-19. Some clones are missing from TCRdb's copy, which holds only in-frame ones; the method was immunoSEQ multiplex PCR. In the table there are around 400,000 clones, more than 75% of which are singletons. The sample taken for sequencing was peripheral blood. The receptors come from an older woman with COVID-19, enrolled during active disease. The CDR3 runs from the conserved cysteine through the conserved F or W. D genes are given only for firm matches. Size is omitted from some rows. Given values are once, few, many or a class for expanded clones.

J,size,D,V,CDR3,DNA
TRBJ1-1,once,-,TRBV19,CASRLRGETEAFF,TGTGCCAGTAGACTCCGGGGAGAAACTGAAGCTTTCTTT
TRBJ1-1,-,-,TRBV6-5,CASGRPSPNTEAFF,TGTGCCAGTGGGAGGCCCAGCCCGAACACTGAAGCTTTCTTT
TRBJ1-4,-,TRBD1,TRBV6-5,CASRSTGATNEKLFF,TGTGCCAGCAGATCAACAGGGGCAACTAATGAAAAACTGTTTTTT
TRBJ2-5,once,TRBD2,TRBV10-2,CASSESKLAGGETQYF,TGCGCCAGCAGTGAGTCGAAACTAGCGGGGGGAGAGACCCAGTACTTC
TRBJ1-5,few,-,TRBV2,CASRPREYSNQPQHF,TGTGCCAGCAGGCCCCGGGAGTATAGCAATCAGCCCCAGCATTTT
TRBJ1-6,-,-,TRBV20-1,CSASIGGDSPLHF,TGCAGTGCTAGTATAGGGGGAGACTCACCCCTCCACTTT
TRBJ2-5,-,-,TRBV6-5,CASRPGLYSMETQYF,TGTGCCAGCCGACCGGGACTCTATTCGATGGAGACCCAGTACTTC
TRBJ2-5,-,TRBD2,TRBV29-1,CSVALAGDYQETQYF,TGCAGCGTTGCACTAGCGGGGGATTACCAAGAGACCCAGTACTTC
TRBJ1-1,few,-,TRBV28,CASSLPGQATEAFF,TGTGCCAGCAGTTTACCCGGACAAGCCACTGAAGCTTTCTTT
TRBJ2-1,few,TRBD1,TRBV5-1,CASRTGGSNEQFF,TGCGCCAGCCGGACAGGGGGTAGCAATGAGCAGTTCTTC
TRBJ2-3,-,TRBD2,TRBV7-9,CAIKGTSGGDTDTQYF,TGTGCCATCAAGGGGACTAGCGGGGGGGACACAGATACGCAGTATTTT
TRBJ2-3,-,TRBD1,TRBV7-3,CASSPKGQGSTDTQYF,TGTGCCAGCAGCCCGAAAGGACAGGGTAGCACAGATACGCAGTATTTT
TRBJ1-5,-,TRBD1,TRBV28,CASSSQGIGNQPQHF,TGTGCCAGCAGTTCACAGGGGATCGGCAATCAGCCCCAGCATTTT
TRBJ2-3,-,-,TRBV7-3,CASSPTPGARGTDTQYF,TGTGCCAGCAGCCCCACCCCAGGGGCTAGGGGCACAGATACGCAGTATTTT
TRBJ2-7,-,-,TRBV19,CASSINSAGTYEQYF,TGTGCCAGTAGTATAAATTCGGCAGGGACCTACGAGCAGTACTTC
TRBJ1-3,-,-,TRBV18,CASSPTGVSGNTIYF,TGTGCCAGCTCACCAACCGGGGTCTCTGGAAACACCATATATTTT
TRBJ1-2,many,-,TRBV6-5,CASSYSTSNYGYTF,TGTGCCAGCAGTTACTCGACAAGCAACTATGGCTACACCTTC
TRBJ2-2,-,-,TRBV4-1,CASSPILQDTGELFF,TGCGCCAGCAGCCCTATCCTTCAGGACACCGGGGAGCTGTTTTTT
TRBJ1-2,-,TRBD1,TRBV6-1,CASSESQTGRFFGYTF,TGTGCCAGCAGTGAATCCCAGACAGGGAGGTTTTTTGGCTACACCTTC
TRBJ1-3,-,-,TRBV6-5,CASSSVSGNTIYF,TGTGCCAGCAGTTCGGTCTCTGGAAACACCATATATTTT
TRBJ2-5,-,TRBD2,TRBV6-6,CASSLASGGQETQYF,TGTGCCAGCAGTTTGGCTAGCGGGGGTCAAGAGACCCAGTACTTC
TRBJ1-4,-,-,TRBV19,CASRDRGVGNEKLFF,TGTGCCAGTAGGGATAGGGGTGTGGGTAATGAAAAACTGTTTTTT
TRBJ1-1,-,TRBD1,TRBV28,CAILGQGAASTEAFF,TGTGCCATCTTAGGACAGGGGGCAGCGAGCACTGAAGCTTTCTTT
TRBJ1-3,-,-,TRBV28,CASSSIVTPYEGNTIYF,TGTGCCAGCAGTTCTATCGTGACTCCTTATGAGGGAAACACCATATATTTT
TRBJ1-2,-,-,TRBV2,CASNEGTSNYGYTF,TGTGCCAGCAATGAAGGGACAAGCAACTATGGCTACACCTTC
TRBJ2-1,-,TRBD2,TRBV12-5,CASARTSGGSYNEQFF,TGTGCTAGTGCCCGCACTAGCGGGGGCTCCTACAATGAGCAGTTCTTC
TRBJ1-2,-,TRBD1,TRBV5-4,CASSFQGGTDGYTF,TGTGCCAGCAGCTTCCAGGGGGGAACTGATGGCTACACCTTC
TRBJ2-5,-,-,TRBV7-6,CASSQVGLQETQYF,TGTGCCAGCAGCCAGGTGGGCCTTCAAGAGACCCAGTACTTC
TRBJ2-3,-,TRBD2,TRBV6-2/TRBV6-3,CASSYSRGSGGDTQYF,TGTGCCAGCAGTTACTCGAGAGGCAGCGGGGGCGATACGCAGTATTTT
TRBJ1-3,-,-,TRBV5-1,CASSQGDSGNTIYF,TGCGCCAGCAGCCAAGGGGACTCTGGAAACACCATATATTTT
TRBJ1-4,-,-,TRBV19,CASKFFGGVDEKLFF,TGTGCCAGTAAGTTTTTTGGGGGCGTCGATGAAAAACTGTTTTTT
TRBJ1-4,-,-,TRBV21-1,CASSLAPGQGTTNEKLFF,TGTGCCAGCAGCTTAGCGCCGGGACAGGGGACAACTAATGAAAAACTGTTTTTT